The text below deals with one T cell receptor (beta chain). The assay was immunoSEQ multiplex PCR, and TCRdb's table has in-frame clones only and misses some. The sample's table shows fewer than 9,000 clones. There are 13 residues in the CDR3. DNA is not recorded here. Germline-derived CDR1 and CDR2 are SGDLS and YYNGEE. This record belongs to a study of synovial regulatory T cells in juvenile arthritis. The chain is built from TRBV9 and TRBJ1-2; lacking DNA, the TRBD1 call made by TCRdb goes unchecked. Sequencing was done on a sample of Treg cells from blood. As to subset: remaining (HLA-DR-negative) circulating blood Treg cells. This clonotype originated in a donor younger than 30 with juvenile idiopathic arthritis. This CDR3 is CASSFGTGHAGAF.